What follows are 16 T cell receptor beta chains derived from one specimen sequenced in a study of Ad26.COV2.S vaccination and SARS-CoV-2 variants. Generated by immunoSEQ multiplex PCR, the TCRdb table keeps only in-frame clones and is missing some. The sample records over 400,000 clones, 90% being singletons. Sample treatment: around 19 received Ad26.COV2.S at low or high dose, single or two shots; about 5 received placebo; per-sample allocation not given. Sample collection was performed on day 63 after the first vaccine or placebo injection. The material sequenced was peripheral blood, taken in a trial of Ad26.COV2.S vaccine versus placebo. The receptor set was obtained from a person aged 18 to 65 who received the Ad26.COV2.S COVID-19 vaccine or a placebo.

The gene calls are TRBV7-9 and TRBJ2-7, with D perhaps assigned TRBD1 or TRBD2 (5 bases each). V gave up 8 bases and J gave up 3 bases, with 14 bases separating them. CDR3 length equals 13 residues. CDR1 is SEHNR, CDR2 FQNEAQ, per germline (reference sequence). The CDR3 nucleotides are TGTGCCAGCGGATCAGGGAGAAGCTACGAGCAGTACTTC. Its translation is CASGSGRSYEQYF.

The chain is built from TRBV5-4 and TRBJ2-3; D is perhaps TRBD1 (5 bases). V was clipped by 2 bases and J by 4 bases, with 8 bases between them. CDR1 and CDR2 (germline): SGHNT, YYREEE (reference sequence). CDR3 size: 13 residues. The CDR3 DNA is TGTGCCAGCAGCTTTCAGGGCCCAGATACGCAGTATTTT. Translating it yields CASSFQGPDTQYF.

The chain employs TRBV2 and TRBJ2-3, with D possibly being TRBD1 (5 bases). The V gene lost 2 bases and the J gene lost 5 bases, with 11 bases spanning the gap. Germline assignment: CDR1 SNHLY and CDR2 FYNNEI. The CDR3 covers 14 residues. The CDR3 DNA sequence: TGTGCCAGCAGTGAAACCGGCAGGGAAGATACGCAGTATTTT. Its translation is CASSETGREDTQYF.

J is TRBJ1-4 and V is TRBV7-6; TRBD1 is a possible D gene (6 bases). Germline loops: CDR1 SGHVS, CDR2 FNYEAQ. V was cut by 4 bases and J by 7 bases, with 13 bases left in between. The length of the CDR3 is 14 residues. CDR3 loop: CASSSRRGLEKLFF. CDR3 coding DNA: TGTGCCAGCAGCTCCCGACGGGGGCTTGAAAAACTGTTTTTT.

This clone has a handful of counts. This chain connects TRBV11-2 to TRBJ2-7, with 8 positions matching TRBD2. The ends lost 3 bases at V and 3 bases at J; junction bases unmatched: 7. CDR1 is SGHAT, CDR2 FQNNGV, per germline. This CDR3 is built from 15 residues. CDR3 nucleotides: TGTGCCAGCAGCTTTAGACTAGCGAGTGTCTACGAGCAGTACTTC. It is translated as CASSFRLASVYEQYF.

J is TRBJ1-1 and V is TRBV7-2; no clear D. Trimming took off 2 bases at V and 1 base at J, with 5 bases between the two ends. The CDR3 is 13 residues long. Germline V CDR1 and CDR2: SGHTA, FQGNSA. The CDR3 protein is CASSLSRNTEAFF. CDR3 nucleotides: TGTGCCAGCAGCTTAAGCAGGAACACTGAAGCTTTCTTT. Variable domain in full (rest from reference TRBV7-2 and TRBJ1-1): GAGVSQSPSNKVTEKGKDVELRCDPISGHTALYWYRQSLGQGLEFLIYFQGNSAPDKSGLPSDRFSAERTGGSVSTLTIQRTQQEDSAVYLCASSLSRNTEAFFGQGTRLTVV.

Comment on this clone: The same CDR3 also results from other DNA sequences found in this sample. This chain joins TRBV24-1 and TRBJ2-3; TRBD1 might be the D (6 bases). The V end was cut by 1 base, the J end by 3 bases, with 13 bases between. There are 16 residues in the CDR3. Germline V gene sequence: CDR1 KGHDR, CDR2 SFDVKD. The chain's CDR3 is CATSDLAGVGTDTQYF. DNA for the CDR3: TGTGCCACCAGTGATTTAGCAGGGGTGGGAACAGATACGCAGTATTTT.

CDR3 residues: CASNRGHEQFF. For the CDR3, the DNA is TGCGCCAGCAATAGAGGGCATGAGCAGTTCTTC. The V and J genes are TRBV5-1 and TRBJ2-1, with D possibly being TRBD2 (5 bases). The CDR3 is 11 residues long. Germline CDR1 reads SGHRS; CDR2 reads YFSETQ. Trimming pared 6 bases from V and 8 bases from J, leaving 9 bases between.

The chain links TRBV6-2 or TRBV6-3 to TRBJ2-7; D is unclear. V shed 2 bases and J shed 3 bases, with 8 bases lying between them. CDR3 length: 13 amino acids. Germline-derived CDR1 and CDR2 are MNHEY and SVGEGT. CDR3 DNA: TGTGCCAGCAGTTACGGGCTCCGCTACGAGCAGTACTTC. Translating it yields CASSYGLRYEQYF.

The genes are TRBV5-1 and TRBJ2-7; 9 bases align to TRBD1. The CDR3 runs 15 residues. The V gene end was trimmed by 4 bases and the J gene end by 6 bases; junction bases not matched to a gene: 11. The germline gives CDR1 SGHRS, CDR2 YFSETQ. The chain's CDR3 is CASSLGTGPFGEQYF. The CDR3 bases are TGCGCCAGCAGCCTAGGGACAGGGCCCTTCGGCGAGCAGTACTTC. Full variable domain (remainder filled in from reference TRBV5-1 and TRBJ2-7): KAGVTQTPRYLIKTRGQQVTLSCSPISGHRSVSWYQQTPGQGLQFLFEYFSETQRNKGNFPGRFSGRQFSNSRSEMNVSTLELGDSALYLCASSLGTGPFGEQYFGPGTRLTVT.

This chain links TRBV11-2 with TRBJ2-3; 9 nucleotides match TRBD2. This CDR3 is built from 19 residues. Trimming at V came to 0 bases and at J to 0 bases, leaving 10 bases not matched to a gene. CDR1 SGHAT and CDR2 FQNNGV come from the germline V gene. Here the CDR3 DNA reads TGTGCCAGCAGCTTAGAGGAGCGCGGGAGGGGGGCTAGCACAGATACGCAGTATTTT. Its protein is CASSLEERGRGASTDTQYF.

The chain links TRBV2 to TRBJ1-2; no clear D. Trimming took off 0 bases at V and 4 bases at J, with 12 bases between the two ends. CDR1 is SNHLY and CDR2 is FYNNEI in the germline V gene. The CDR3 totals 15 residues. The CDR3 DNA reads TGTGCCAGCAGTGAAGCGAGGTCAAGATTCTATGGCTACACCTTC. This sequence encodes CASSEARSRFYGYTF.

The V and J genes are TRBV27 and TRBJ2-1, with 7 nucleotides matching TRBD2. Germline loops: CDR1 MNHEY, CDR2 SMNVEV (reference sequence). Germline trimming cut 6 bases from V and 3 bases from J; bases unmatched to any gene: 2. This CDR3 comprises 13 residues. CDR3 protein: CASRPSGYNEQFF. For the CDR3, the DNA is TGTGCCAGCAGGCCTAGCGGCTACAATGAGCAGTTCTTC.

In its sample, this clone was seen once. The chain has TRBV6-2 or TRBV6-3 and TRBJ2-2, with TRBD2 as a possible D gene (6 bases). V lost 6 bases and J lost 7, with 18 bases in between. The CDR3 covers 15 residues. Germline V CDR1 and CDR2: MNHEY, SVGEGT. CDR3 nucleotides: TGTGCCAGCAGCCAATCGGGACTCCTGAGCGGGGAGCTGTTTTTT. Protein product: CASSQSGLLSGELFF.

The gene calls are TRBV2 and TRBJ1-5, with 7 bases matching TRBD1. CDR1 and CDR2 (germline): SNHLY, FYNNEI. The CDR3 contains 14 residues. Unmatched junction bases numbered 4, after V lost 5 bases and J lost 3 bases. CDR3 bases: TGTGCCAGCAGTTCACAGGGGACCAATCAGCCCCAGCATTTT. As protein: CASSSQGTNQPQHF.

This chain connects TRBV27 to TRBJ2-2; 11 bases align to TRBD1. CDR1 is MNHEY and CDR2 is SMNVEV in the germline V gene (reference sequence). With 6 bases clipped from V and 2 bases from J, the junction kept 8 bases outside the gene matches. The length of the CDR3 is 17 residues. The CDR3 sequence: CASSPGQGGLNTGELFF. In DNA form, the CDR3 reads TGTGCCAGCAGCCCGGGACAGGGGGGCCTTAACACCGGGGAGCTGTTTTTT.